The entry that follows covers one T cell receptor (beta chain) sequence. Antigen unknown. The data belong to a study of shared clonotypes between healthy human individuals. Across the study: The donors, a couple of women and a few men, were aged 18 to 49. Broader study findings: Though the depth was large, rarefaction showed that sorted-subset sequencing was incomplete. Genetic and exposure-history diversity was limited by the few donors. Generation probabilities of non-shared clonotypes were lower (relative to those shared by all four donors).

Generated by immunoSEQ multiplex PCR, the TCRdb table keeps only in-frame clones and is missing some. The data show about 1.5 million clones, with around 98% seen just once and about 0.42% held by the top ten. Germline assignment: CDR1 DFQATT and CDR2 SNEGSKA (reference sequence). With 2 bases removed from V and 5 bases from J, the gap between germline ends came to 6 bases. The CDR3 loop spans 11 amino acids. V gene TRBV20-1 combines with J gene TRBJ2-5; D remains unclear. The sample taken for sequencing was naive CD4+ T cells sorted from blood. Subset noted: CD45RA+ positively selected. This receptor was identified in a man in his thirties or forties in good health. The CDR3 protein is CSARLVETQYF. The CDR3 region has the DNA TGCAGTGCTAGACTAGTTGAGACCCAGTACTTC.